This TCR beta chain was captured by sequencing in a study of blood T cells in healthy people across ages. Points from the study as a whole: Observed TCR beta diversity showed a strong correlation with the percentage of naive T cells as measured by flow cytometry.

Trimming took 2 bases from V and 4 from J; bases not matched to a gene: 7. Germline-derived CDR1 and CDR2 are SGDLS and YYNGEE. This CDR3 spans 15 amino acids. Healthy Caucasian individuals from Russia aged 6 to 90 served as donors. For the second PCR, which ran for roughly 7 to 11 cycles, a sample-barcoded 5' primer and a J-beta primer mix were used. TCRdb re-called the 5' RACE reads with MiXCR, one entry per CDR3 protein. Counted here are 600,000 to 650,000 distinct CDR3 sequences, roughly three fifths occurring once; the ten biggest clones make up around 37%. On this clonotype itself: Antigen: not known.

Sequencing was performed on blood. The chain couples TRBV9 to TRBJ2-3; 7 bases match TRBD1. The receptor was isolated from a man in his fifties or sixties in good health. In DNA form, the CDR3 reads TGTGCCAGCAGCGTGAACATCCAGGGGGCAGATACGCAGTATTTT. Its protein is CASSVNIQGADTQYF.